These 21 T cell receptor beta chains originate from one sample sequenced in a study of blood T cell repertoires in COVID-19 (dated by TCRdb to 2018 to 2021). Library preparation used the immunoSEQ multiplex PCR assay. TCRdb re-hosts the immuneACCESS table, in-frame sequences only. Its copies lack some clones; in the studies checked, an unresolved V gene accounts for under half of them, and the cause for the rest is not known. In this sample the table shows over 60,000 clones, roughly nine tenths of which occur a single time. In total, the top ten clones hold less than 5.5% of the sample. The sample was peripheral blood. These receptors were obtained from a woman aged 45-60 years with active COVID-19.

The chain recombines TRBV13 with TRBJ1-1; D unclear. The germline V gene encodes CDR1 PRHDT and CDR2 FYEKMQ (reference sequence). With 5 bases removed from V and 0 bases from J, the gap between germline ends came to 10 bases. The length of the CDR3 is 14 residues. CDR3: CASSRANMNTEAFF. In DNA form, the CDR3 reads TGTGCCAGCAGCCGAGCCAATATGAACACTGAAGCTTTCTTT.

The J gene is TRBJ2-7, the V gene TRBV7-3; TRBD1 matches 8 bases. Germline CDR1 is SGHTA and CDR2 is FQGTGA. Germline trimming cut 5 bases from V and 2 bases from J; bases unmatched to any gene: 5. This CDR3 has 14 amino acids. As DNA, the CDR3 is TGTGCCAGCAGCAGGGGGACAGGAACCTACGAGCAGTACTTC. This gives the protein CASSRGTGTYEQYF. The complete variable domain, with remaining parts taken from reference TRBV7-3 and TRBJ2-7, reads GAGVSQTPSNKVTEKGKYVELRCDPISGHTALYWYRQSLGQGPEFLIYFQGTGAADDSGLPNDRFFAVRPEGSVSTLKIQRTERGDSAVYLCASSRGTGTYEQYFGPGTRLTVT.

The rearrangement links TRBV19 to TRBJ2-2, with a weak D call TRBD1 (6 bases). The V end was cut by 3 bases, the J end by 5 bases, with 16 bases between. Germline V gene lookup returns CDR1 LNHDA and CDR2 SQIVND (reference sequence). The CDR3 has 16 amino acids. CDR3 DNA sequence: TGTGCCAGTAGTATCTGGGCCAGGGGAAAGACCGGGGAGCTGTTTTTT. This gives the protein CASSIWARGKTGELFF.

V usage is TRBV5-1 and J usage is TRBJ2-1, with 11 bases fitting TRBD2. CDR1 and CDR2 from the germline V gene are SGHRS and YFSETQ. CDR3 length equals 17 residues. V lost 2 bases and J lost 6; bases outside the gene matches: 10. DNA of the CDR3: TGCGCCAGCAGCTTAGGGACTAGCGGATACCTCGCCAATGAGCAGTTCTTC. Protein sequence: CASSLGTSGYLANEQFF.

This chain joins TRBV6-5 and TRBJ2-3, with D possibly being TRBD2 (7 bases). Germline V gene data show CDR1 as MNHEY and CDR2 as SVGAGI. V lost 4 bases and J lost 2, with 13 bases in between. The CDR3 sequence is 15 residues long. CDR3 loop: CASSFAGANTDTQYF. CDR3 bases: TGTGCCAGCAGTTTTGCGGGGGCTAACACAGATACGCAGTATTTT.

This clone was found once. In DNA, the CDR3 is TGTGCCAGCAGCTACAGGGTCCTGCTGCGCTACACCTTC. Translation: CASSYRVLLRYTF. The chain uses TRBV28 and TRBJ1-2, with D perhaps TRBD1 (6 bases). V was trimmed by 6 bases and J by 9 bases, leaving 17 bases between them. Germline V CDR1 and CDR2: MDHEN, SYDVKM. The CDR3 sequence is 13 residues long.

The chain links TRBV6-1 to TRBJ1-6; D remains ambiguous. The CDR3 runs to 14 residues. CDR1 and CDR2 from the germline V gene are MNHNS and SASEGT. Trimming took 2 bases from V and 3 from J, leaving 5 bases between them. The CDR3 nucleotides read TGTGCCAGCAGTGAATTCAGCTATAATTCACCCCTCCACTTT. It translates to CASSEFSYNSPLHF.

The chain uses TRBV3-1 (or the pseudogene TRBV3-2) and TRBJ1-1, with D perhaps TRBD1 (6 bases). V was cut by 6 bases and J by 4 bases, with 12 bases left in between. Germline-derived CDR1 and CDR2 are LGHDT and YNNKEL (reference sequence). This CDR3 contains 13 residues. This CDR3 is CASSHQGPTEAFF. In DNA form, the CDR3 reads TGTGCCAGCAGTCACCAGGGGCCCACTGAAGCTTTCTTT.

This clone was detected only a few times. The chain employs TRBV6-1 and TRBJ1-2; no reliable D call. Trimming left V 2 bases short and J 8 bases short, with 9 bases between. Germline-derived CDR1 and CDR2 are MNHNS and SASEGT. CDR3 length equals 12 residues. CDR3 sequence (DNA): TGTGCCAGCAGTGAACTGAGTTTAGGCTACACCTTC. It specifies CASSELSLGYTF.

This clone was observed a few times. V gene TRBV6-5 combines with J gene TRBJ2-7; 7 positions match TRBD1. Per the germline V gene, CDR1 is MNHEY and CDR2 is SVGAGI. The CDR3 covers 15 residues. V was pared by 8 bases and J by 4 bases, with 14 bases of the junction left unmatched. CDR3 loop: CASALRQGPGYEQYF. CDR3 nucleotides: TGTGCCAGCGCCCTCCGACAGGGCCCGGGGTACGAGCAGTACTTC.

The chain carries TRBV9 and TRBJ2-1; 10 bases map to TRBD2. Germline CDR1 and CDR2: SGDLS and YYNGEE. The CDR3 runs 14 residues. With 4 bases clipped from V and 4 bases from J, the junction kept 2 bases outside the gene matches. Here the CDR3 reads CASSPLAGYNEQFF. The CDR3 DNA reads as TGTGCCAGCAGCCCACTAGCGGGGTACAATGAGCAGTTCTTC.

This clone was observed a single time. The rearrangement uses TRBV28 and TRBJ2-5; 9 nucleotides align to TRBD1. The CDR3 length is 13 residues. Germline lookup yields CDR1 MDHEN and CDR2 SYDVKM. V shed 6 bases and J 1 base; nucleotides not matched to a gene: 0. The CDR3 coding sequence is TGTGCCAGCAGGACAGGGGGCCAAGAGACCCAGTACTTC. This gives the protein CASRTGGQETQYF.

J is TRBJ2-3 and V is TRBV27; 7 bases agree with TRBD2. The V and J ends lost 7 bases and 0 bases, in that order; junction bases with no gene match: 16. Germline lookup yields CDR1 MNHEY and CDR2 SMNVEV (reference sequence). The CDR3 covers 18 residues. CDR3 region: CASTPFPLTSRSTDTQYF. The CDR3 bases are TGTGCCAGCACCCCTTTTCCCCTGACTAGCCGGAGCACAGATACGCAGTATTTT.

This chain links TRBV20-1 with TRBJ2-2; 13 nucleotides line up with TRBD2. The germline V gene encodes CDR1 DFQATT and CDR2 SNEGSKA (reference sequence). The CDR3 extends over 16 amino acids. J was trimmed by 6 bases and V by 3 bases; bases with no gene match: 7. CDR3 DNA: TGCAGTGCTAGTTCGTGGACTAGCGGGAGCGCCGGGGAGCTGTTTTTT. Protein: CSASSWTSGSAGELFF.

The rearrangement joins TRBV30 to TRBJ2-1; D is unclear. The CDR3 has 12 residues. From germline, CDR1 is GTSNPN and CDR2 SVGIG (reference sequence). V was pared by 2 bases and J by 7 bases, with 9 bases between. The CDR3 protein is CAWSPPINEQFF. For the CDR3, the DNA is TGTGCCTGGAGTCCACCTATAAATGAGCAGTTCTTC. Using reference TRBV30 and TRBJ2-1 for the parts outside the CDR3, the full variable domain is SQTIHQWPATLVQPVGSPLSLECTVEGTSNPNLYWYRQAAGRGLQLLFYSVGIGQISSEVPQNLSASRPQDRQFILSSKKLLLSDSGFYLCAWSPPINEQFFGPGTRLTVL.

V usage is TRBV6-1 and J usage is TRBJ1-5, with no clear D. Per the germline V gene, CDR1 is MNHNS and CDR2 is SASEGT. CDR3 length: 14 residues. The V and J ends lost 1 base and 6 bases respectively, with 10 bases between them. CDR3 nucleotides: TGTGCCAGCAGTGAAGTGGGCACGAGTCAGCCCCAGCATTTT. Amino acids: CASSEVGTSQPQHF.

This clone was counted a single time. This chain joins TRBV5-1 and TRBJ1-2; 7 positions agree with TRBD1. V shed 0 bases and J 6 bases; nucleotides not matched to a gene: 2. This CDR3 has 13 amino acids. The germline V gene encodes CDR1 SGHRS and CDR2 YFSETQ. CDR3 residues: CASSLAGTDGYTF. CDR3 DNA sequence: TGCGCCAGCAGCTTGGCCGGGACAGATGGCTACACCTTC.

The rearrangement uses TRBV19 and TRBJ2-1; D gene ambiguous. V shed 3 bases and J shed 10 bases, with 13 bases lying between them. CDR3 length equals 13 residues. Germline assignment: CDR1 LNHDA and CDR2 SQIVND (reference sequence). DNA for the CDR3: TGTGCCAGTAGTATTGGCGGCTTATTGGAGCAGTTCTTC. It translates to CASSIGGLLEQFF.

The chain links TRBV4-1 to TRBJ2-2; weak D call: TRBD1 (6 bases). The CDR3 has 16 residues. Trimming shortened V by 2 bases and J by 0 bases, and 10 bases separated the two germline ends. Germline-derived CDR1 and CDR2 are MGHRA and YSYEKL. The CDR3 sequence: CASSQPHRANTGELFF. As DNA, the CDR3 is TGCGCCAGCAGCCAACCGCACAGGGCGAACACCGGGGAGCTGTTTTTT.

V usage is TRBV5-1 and J usage is TRBJ2-2, with 11 bases matching TRBD2. The CDR3 spans 14 residues. The germline gives CDR1 SGHRS, CDR2 YFSETQ. J lost 4 bases, V lost 4 bases, and 0 bases had no gene match. CDR3 DNA sequence: TGCGCCAGCAGCCTAGCGGGAGGCACCGGGGAGCTGTTTTTT. It is translated as CASSLAGGTGELFF. The whole variable domain, filled in from reference TRBV5-1 and TRBJ2-2, reads KAGVTQTPRYLIKTRGQQVTLSCSPISGHRSVSWYQQTPGQGLQFLFEYFSETQRNKGNFPGRFSGRQFSNSRSEMNVSTLELGDSALYLCASSLAGGTGELFFGEGSRLTVL.

The gene calls are TRBV27 and TRBJ1-1; D unresolved. The germline V gene has CDR1 MNHEY and CDR2 SMNVEV (reference sequence). This CDR3 is 14 amino acids long. V was clipped by 3 bases and J by 0 bases, with 8 bases between them. CDR3 residues: CASSFGGMNTEAFF. The CDR3 DNA sequence: TGTGCCAGCAGTTTCGGAGGAATGAACACTGAAGCTTTCTTT.